The 12 T cell receptor beta chains below were found in one sample sequenced in a study of PD-L1 blockade in urothelial cancer. Only in-frame clones appear in the TCRdb table, and some are missing; sequencing was by immunoSEQ multiplex PCR. The table shows around 20,000 clones, with 88% occurring only once. This specimen was PBMCs, taken around atezolizumab (anti-PD-L1) treatment. The source is a man aged 45-60 years with urothelial cancer.

The chain is built from TRBV30 and TRBJ1-5; TRBD1 matches at 12 bases. The germline gives CDR1 GTSNPN, CDR2 SVGIG (reference sequence). V lost 3 bases to trimming and J lost 0 bases; unmatched junction nucleotides: 9. The CDR3 loop spans 18 amino acids. The CDR3 DNA follows: TGTGCCTGGAGGTCCACGGGACAGGGGGCGATTAGCAATCAGCCCCAGCATTTT. This codes for CAWRSTGQGAISNQPQHF.

The chain links TRBV9 to TRBJ2-7, with 8 bases fitting TRBD2. This CDR3 has 14 residues. V was pared by 0 bases and J by 4 bases, with 3 bases of the junction left unmatched. The germline CDR1 and CDR2 sequences are SGDLS and YYNGEE. The CDR3 protein is CASSVAGGGYEQYF. The CDR3 DNA reads TGTGCCAGCAGCGTAGCGGGGGGGGGTTACGAGCAGTACTTC.

The V and J genes are TRBV10-1 and TRBJ1-1; D is possibly TRBD1 (6 bases). The length of the CDR3 is 13 residues. Germline values: CDR1 WNHNN, CDR2 SYGVQD (reference sequence). The V end lost 2 bases, the J end lost 11 bases, and 15 bases lay between the germline ends. Here the CDR3 DNA reads TGCGCCAGCAGTGAGGGTTACAGGGAGAGGGCTTTCTTT. Translating it yields CASSEGYRERAFF.

The chain recombines TRBV5-5 with TRBJ2-1; 9 bases line up with TRBD1. With V trimmed by 4 bases and J by 3 bases, 5 bases remained unmatched. Germline V lookup: CDR1 SGHKS, CDR2 YYEKEE (reference sequence). There are 15 residues in the CDR3. CDR3 loop: CASSLRDRVYNEQFF. The CDR3 bases are TGTGCCAGCAGCCTCCGGGACAGGGTCTACAATGAGCAGTTCTTC.

The V call is TRBV29-1, the J call TRBJ1-1; 9 bases agree with TRBD1. Germline loops: CDR1 SQVTM, CDR2 ANQGSEA. After removal of 4 bases from V and 2 bases from J, the junction contained 8 bases not matched to a gene. The CDR3 is 15 amino acids. Here the CDR3 reads CSVADRGGLNTEAFF. DNA for the CDR3: TGCAGCGTTGCGGACAGGGGTGGGCTAAACACTGAAGCTTTCTTT.

This clone appeared a few times. The V call is TRBV11-2, the J call TRBJ1-2; 7 bases map to TRBD1. The CDR3 spans 14 residues. J gave up 1 base and V 3 bases, and 2 bases lay outside the gene matches. In germline, CDR1 is SGHAT, CDR2 FQNNGV. The CDR3 is CASSFGTVNYGYTF. Here the CDR3 DNA reads TGTGCCAGCAGCTTCGGGACAGTTAACTATGGCTACACCTTC.

This clone appeared a few times. This chain links TRBV5-5 with TRBJ2-5; TRBD2 matches 11 bases. CDR3 length equals 18 residues. J gave up 5 bases and V 2 bases, and 14 bases lay outside the gene matches. The germline CDR1 and CDR2 sequences are SGHKS and YYEKEE (reference sequence). This chain's CDR3 is CASSLLAGAASSGETQYF. Written as DNA, the CDR3 is TGTGCCAGCAGCTTACTAGCGGGGGCCGCAAGTTCTGGGGAGACCCAGTACTTC.

The J gene is TRBJ1-5, the V gene TRBV6-5; 8 bases map to TRBD1. Germline V lookup: CDR1 MNHEY, CDR2 SVGAGI. The V gene end was trimmed by 6 bases and the J gene end by 0 bases; junction bases not matched to a gene: 4. The CDR3 covers 15 residues. The CDR3 loop reads CASRDRGGSNQPQHF. CDR3 coding DNA: TGTGCCAGCAGAGACAGGGGAGGTAGCAATCAGCCCCAGCATTTT.

This sequence joins TRBV15 and TRBJ2-7; 8 bases are a match to TRBD1. The trim removed 4 bases at V and 3 bases at J, leaving 2 bases unmatched. Germline CDR1 reads LNHNV; CDR2 reads YYDKDF (reference sequence). The length of the CDR3 is 13 residues. The CDR3 loop reads CATSTDRGYEQYF. CDR3 sequence (DNA): TGTGCCACCAGCACCGACAGGGGCTACGAGCAGTACTTC.

The rearrangement links TRBV28 to TRBJ2-7, with 10 nucleotides matching TRBD1. Unmatched junction bases numbered 5, after V lost 6 bases and J lost 3 bases. The CDR3 contains 14 residues. CDR1 MDHEN and CDR2 SYDVKM come from the germline V gene. This CDR3 is CASSPDRGLYEQYF. The CDR3 nucleotides are TGTGCCAGCAGCCCTGACAGGGGGCTCTACGAGCAGTACTTC.

The chain couples TRBV5-4 to TRBJ2-1, with D uncertain. V lost 4 bases and J 6 bases, leaving 14 bases between the germline ends. Germline V gene sequence: CDR1 SGHNT, CDR2 YYREEE (reference sequence). This CDR3 is built from 14 residues. The CDR3, as DNA: TGTGCCAGCAGCACGGCCGCCCAGGCCAATGAGCAGTTCTTC. This gives the protein CASSTAAQANEQFF. Drawing the rest from reference TRBV5-4 and TRBJ2-1, the complete variable domain is ETGVTQSPTHLIKTRGQQVTLRCSSQSGHNTVSWYQQALGQGPQFIFQYYREEENGRGNFPPRFSGLQFPNYSSELNVNALELDDSALYLCASSTAAQANEQFFGPGTRLTVL.

The rearrangement links TRBV4-3 to TRBJ2-2; tentative D call: TRBD1 (5 bases). Trimming shortened V by 4 bases and J by 4 bases, and 10 bases separated the two germline ends. Per germline, CDR1 LGHNA and CDR2 YSLEER. The CDR3 totals 14 residues. In DNA, the CDR3 is TGCGCCAGCAGCCGGGGCACCTTCACCGGGGAGCTGTTTTTT. This sequence encodes CASSRGTFTGELFF.